These 18 T cell receptor beta chains came from one sample sequenced in a study of blood T cells in healthy people across ages. A J-beta primer mix and a sample-barcoded 5' primer were used in a second PCR of about 7 to 12 cycles. TCRdb itself ran the 5' RACE reads through MiXCR, one entry per CDR3 protein. The sample holds almost 300,000 distinct CDR3 sequences, 25% to 30% seen once. Sequencing used blood. These receptors all stem from a woman between 65 and 79 years old in good health.

The chain joins TRBV4-2 to TRBJ2-3; 7 bases agree with TRBD2. This CDR3 has 16 amino acids. V lost 4 bases and J lost 0; bases outside the gene matches: 7. Looked up from germline, CDR1 is LGHNA and CDR2 is YNFKEQ. CDR3 amino acids: CASSRGGATSTDTQYF. The CDR3 bases are TGTGCCAGCAGCCGGGGAGGGGCGACTAGCACAGATACGCAGTATTTT.

This clonotype came up once. Since a much larger clone is just one base distant, this may be a read error. The chain employs TRBV28 and TRBJ1-5, with a tentative D call TRBD1 (6 bases). Per germline, CDR1 MDHEN and CDR2 SYDVKM. This CDR3 is built from 13 residues. Here the CDR3 DNA reads TGTGCCAGCAGTCGCAGGGGTAATCATCCCCAGCATTTT. It specifies CASSRRGNHPQHF.

This clonotype showed up just a few times. This chain joins TRBV5-1 and TRBJ2-1, with TRBD2 as a possible D gene (6 bases). This CDR3 has 16 residues. Germline V gene data show CDR1 as SGHRS and CDR2 as YFSETQ. With 0 bases removed from V and 7 bases from J, the gap between germline ends came to 17 bases. The DNA of the CDR3 is TGCGCCAGCAGCTTGGCAGGAGGCGGGAAGGTGAATGAGCAGTTCTTC. It specifies CASSLAGGGKVNEQFF.

There are many counts of this clonotype. The V gene is TRBV20-1, the J gene TRBJ1-4, with D possibly matching TRBD1 (5 bases). The ends were cut back, 4 bases at V and 7 bases at J, with 7 bases in the middle. The CDR3 is 11 amino acids. CDR1 is DFQATT and CDR2 is SNEGSKA in the germline V gene (reference sequence). CDR3 DNA sequence: TGCAGTGCTATTCAGGGTGAAAAACTGTTTTTT. Its translation is CSAIQGEKLFF.

This sequence joins TRBV7-2 and TRBJ2-6, with 7 nucleotides matching TRBD2. This CDR3 has 17 residues. V dropped 5 bases and J dropped 0; count of bases not matched to a gene: 7. Germline CDR1 reads SGHTA; CDR2 reads FQGNSA. CDR3 in amino acids: CASSAKTGGSGANVLTF. The CDR3 region has the DNA TGTGCCAGCAGCGCAAAAACGGGGGGCTCTGGGGCCAACGTCCTGACTTTC.

This chain links TRBV29-1 with TRBJ2-1, with 10 bases matching TRBD2. CDR3 length equals 14 residues. Germline CDR1 and CDR2: SQVTM and ANQGSEA. V was clipped by 2 bases and J by 6 bases; unmatched bases: 4. CDR3 coding DNA: TGCAGCGTTGAAAGCGGGAGGGCATCCAATGAGCAGTTCTTC. It codes for CSVESGRASNEQFF.

V usage is TRBV7-2 and J usage is TRBJ2-1; D not resolved. This CDR3 has 11 residues. Trimming removed 8 bases from V and 5 bases from J, with 7 bases in between. Germline CDR1 reads SGHTA; CDR2 reads FQGNSA. CDR3 nucleotide sequence: TGTGCCAGCGACCTCAACAATGAGCAGTTCTTC. Residues: CASDLNNEQFF.

The chain joins TRBV27 to TRBJ2-3, with a tentative D call TRBD2 (6 bases). The V gene's germline CDR1 is MNHEY and CDR2 SMNVEV (reference sequence). This CDR3 is 14 amino acids long. The V gene lost 4 bases and the J gene lost 1 base, with 9 bases spanning the gap. CDR3 sequence: CASSWDSRTDTQYF. The CDR3 DNA is TGTGCCAGCAGTTGGGACTCGCGCACAGATACGCAGTATTTT.

This chain uses TRBV18 with TRBJ1-1; 7 bases map to TRBD1. The CDR3 totals 15 residues. Germline CDR1 and CDR2: KGHSH and LQKENI. Trimming cost V 6 bases and J 1 base; bases outside gene matches: 8. The CDR3 nucleotides read TGTGCCAGCTCTCGAACAGGGGACACGAACACTGAAGCTTTCTTT. Translating gives CASSRTGDTNTEAFF.

This chain connects TRBV28 to TRBJ1-1; no definite D call. Germline CDR1 is MDHEN and CDR2 is SYDVKM. The CDR3 is 12 residues long. The V end was cut by 2 bases, the J end by 11 bases, with 12 bases between. CDR3 sequence (DNA): TGTGCCAGCAGTTTAGAGGGAGGGATGGCTTTCTTT. Translating gives CASSLEGGMAFF.

This clonotype was recorded a few times. V and J are TRBV28 and TRBJ1-1; D is unresolved. With 6 bases removed from V and 5 bases from J, the gap between germline ends came to 10 bases. The CDR3 runs 12 residues. Germline V lookup: CDR1 MDHEN, CDR2 SYDVKM. The CDR3 nucleotides are TGTGCCAGCAGCCTGACTAAAACTGAAGCTTTCTTT. Translation gives CASSLTKTEAFF.

This clonotype has at least ten counts. V is TRBV28 and J is TRBJ2-2; either TRBD1 or TRBD2 may supply D (5 bases each). The V end was cut by 7 bases, the J end by 2 bases, with 14 bases between. Germline assignment: CDR1 MDHEN and CDR2 SYDVKM. There are 15 residues in the CDR3. For the CDR3, the DNA is TGTGCCAGCACATACTCGGGGCCCAACACCGGGGAGCTGTTTTTT. Encoded protein: CASTYSGPNTGELFF.

This clonotype was found a few times. An end of the junction does not agree with germline; a read error may underlie this. The CDR3 here is CASSPQGTQETQYF. In nucleotides, the CDR3 is TGTGCTAGCAGCCCCCAGGGGACACAAGAGACCCAGTACTTC. The chain is built from TRBV7-7 and TRBJ2-5; possibly TRBD1 for D (6 bases). The CDR3 sequence is 14 residues long. CDR1 is SSHAT and CDR2 is FNYEAQ in the germline V gene (reference sequence).

V usage is TRBV20-1 and J usage is TRBJ2-1; tentatively, D is TRBD1 or TRBD2 (6 bases each). Trimming stripped 6 bases from V and 3 bases from J, with 18 bases between. The V gene's germline CDR1 is DFQATT and CDR2 SNEGSKA (reference sequence). The CDR3 contains 15 residues. CDR3 DNA sequence: TGCAGTGCCGCGAGACAGGAGGGGTTCTACAATGAGCAGTTCTTC. Translated: CSAARQEGFYNEQFF.

The chain joins TRBV7-8 to TRBJ2-2, with 8 bases aligning to TRBD1. The CDR3 has 15 amino acids. Per germline, CDR1 SGHVS and CDR2 FQNEAQ. The V segment lost 5 bases and the J segment 4 bases; nucleotides outside the gene matches: 6. CDR3 amino acids: CASSQDRVGTGELFF. CDR3 DNA sequence: TGTGCCAGCAGCCAGGACAGGGTTGGCACCGGGGAGCTGTTTTTT.

This clonotype has only one observation. The chain has TRBV7-3 and TRBJ2-1, with TRBD2 matching 8 bases. Unmatched junction bases numbered 9, after V lost 5 bases and J lost 3 bases. The CDR3 is 16 residues long. Per germline, CDR1 SGHTA and CDR2 FQGTGA. This CDR3 is CASSPESGRSYNEQFF. The CDR3 nucleotides are TGTGCCAGCAGCCCTGAGAGCGGGAGAAGCTACAATGAGCAGTTCTTC.

The chain has TRBV4-1 and TRBJ2-5; the D is unclear. The J call may be incorrect, as the DNA end agrees better with TRBJ2-7. Germline V gene lookup returns CDR1 MGHRA and CDR2 YSYEKL. The CDR3 sequence is 16 residues long. The CDR3 bases are TGCGCCAGCAGCCAAGTTGTTTGGGCCCTCTCCTACGAGCAGTACTTC. Its protein product is CASSQVVWALSYEQYF.

The chain has TRBV27 and TRBJ2-7, with D possibly matching TRBD2 (7 bases). Germline V gene sequence: CDR1 MNHEY, CDR2 SMNVEV (reference sequence). V dropped 10 bases and J dropped 0 bases, with 13 bases sitting between them. This CDR3 is built from 13 residues. This chain's CDR3 is CATEGEGSYEQYF. The CDR3, as DNA: TGTGCCACCGAGGGGGAGGGCTCCTACGAGCAGTACTTC.